This T cell receptor (beta chain) was sequenced for a study of OX40 agonist ivuxolimab in advanced cancers. Background on the study: At doses from 0.01 to 10 mg/kg, patients were given intravenous ivuxolimab every 2 weeks.

Germline loops: CDR1 SGDLS, CDR2 YYNGEE. V shed 3 bases and J 2 bases; nucleotides not matched to a gene: 12. This CDR3 has 18 amino acids. As concerns this clone: Its antigen is not known.

Using immunoSEQ multiplex PCR, the repertoire was profiled, and TCRdb retains in-frame clones only, with some absent. The sample has roughly 60,000 clones, over 80% seen once. Regarding the study as a whole: Within 6 weeks, CD4+ and CD8+ blood T cells expanded clonally at 0.1 to 3.0 mg/kg. Also showing low normalized T-cell clonal expansion were some of the nonresponders.

The material was CD4+ or CD8+ T cells sorted from blood, obtained in a trial of the OX40 agonist ivuxolimab. The sequence came from an adult with an advanced solid tumor such as melanoma, head and neck, liver or kidney cancer. The chain couples TRBV9 to TRBJ1-3; 9 bases are a match to TRBD1. The CDR3 DNA follows: TGTGCCAGCAGCGATAGGTTCGTACAGGGGGCACCTGGAAACACCATATATTTT. Translating gives CASSDRFVQGAPGNTIYF.